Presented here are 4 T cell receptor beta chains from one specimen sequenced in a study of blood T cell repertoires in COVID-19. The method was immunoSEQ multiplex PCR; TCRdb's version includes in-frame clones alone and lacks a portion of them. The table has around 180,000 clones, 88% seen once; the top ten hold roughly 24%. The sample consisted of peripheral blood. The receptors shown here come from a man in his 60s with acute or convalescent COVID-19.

CDR3 amino acids: CASRLTGLAGTGELFF. As DNA, the CDR3 is TGTGCCAGCAGGTTGACGGGACTAGCGGGAACCGGGGAGCTGTTTTTT. V gene TRBV11-3 combines with J gene TRBJ2-2, with 13 bases lining up with TRBD2. Trimming cost V 6 bases and J 5 bases; bases outside gene matches: 6. The CDR3 loop spans 16 amino acids. In germline, CDR1 is SGHNT, CDR2 YENEEA.

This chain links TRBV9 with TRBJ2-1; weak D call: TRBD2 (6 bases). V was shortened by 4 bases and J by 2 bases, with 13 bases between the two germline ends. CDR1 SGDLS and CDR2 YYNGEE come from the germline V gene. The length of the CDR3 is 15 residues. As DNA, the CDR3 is TGTGCCAGCAGCCGTAGCGGATTGGCCTACAATGAGCAGTTCTTC. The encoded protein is CASSRSGLAYNEQFF.

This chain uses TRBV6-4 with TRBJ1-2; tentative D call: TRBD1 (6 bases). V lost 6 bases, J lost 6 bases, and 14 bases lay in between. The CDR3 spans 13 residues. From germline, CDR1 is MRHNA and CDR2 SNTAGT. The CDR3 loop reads CASRDGGGHGYTF. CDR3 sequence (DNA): TGTGCCAGCAGAGACGGCGGGGGCCATGGCTACACCTTC.

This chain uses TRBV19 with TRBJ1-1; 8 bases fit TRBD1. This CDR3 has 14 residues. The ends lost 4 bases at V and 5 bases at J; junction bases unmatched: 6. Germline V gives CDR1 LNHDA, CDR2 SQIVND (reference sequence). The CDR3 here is CASSKTGEGTEAFF. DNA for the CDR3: TGTGCCAGTAGTAAGACAGGGGAGGGGACTGAAGCTTTCTTT.